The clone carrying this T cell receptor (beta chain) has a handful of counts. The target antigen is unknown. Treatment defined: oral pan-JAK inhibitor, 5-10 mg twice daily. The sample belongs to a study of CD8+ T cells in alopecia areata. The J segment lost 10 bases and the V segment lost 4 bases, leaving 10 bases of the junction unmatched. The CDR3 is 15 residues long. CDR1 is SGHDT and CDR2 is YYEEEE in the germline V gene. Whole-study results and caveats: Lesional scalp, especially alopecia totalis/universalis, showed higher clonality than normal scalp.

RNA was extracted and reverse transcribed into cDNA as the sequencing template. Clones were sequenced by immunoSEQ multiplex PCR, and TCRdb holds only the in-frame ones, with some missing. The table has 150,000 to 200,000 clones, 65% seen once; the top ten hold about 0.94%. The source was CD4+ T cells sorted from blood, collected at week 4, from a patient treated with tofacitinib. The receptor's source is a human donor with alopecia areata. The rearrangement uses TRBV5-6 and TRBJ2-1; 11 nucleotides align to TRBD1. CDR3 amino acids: CASSLSPGTGGEQFF. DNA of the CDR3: TGTGCCAGCAGCCTTAGTCCCGGGACAGGGGGGGAGCAGTTCTTC.